These 22 T cell receptor beta chains originate from one sample sequenced in a study of shared clonotypes between healthy human individuals. Profiling relied on immunoSEQ multiplex PCR, and the TCRdb table lists in-frame clones only, not all of them. The data show about 2.4 million clones, 93% seen once. Material: naive CD4+ T cells from PBMCs. Noted subset: CD45RA+ positively selected. The receptors here all came from a man aged 18 to 30 in good health. Some clones in this sample may be carry-over from other donors' samples.

This chain joins TRBV7-3 and TRBJ1-2; unclear D gene. V dropped 0 bases and J dropped 1 base, with 9 bases sitting between them. In germline, CDR1 is SGHTA, CDR2 FQGTGA. The CDR3 loop spans 15 amino acids. CDR3 in amino acids: CASSLTGFGNYGYTF. The CDR3 coding sequence is TGTGCCAGCAGCTTAACAGGGTTTGGTAACTATGGCTACACCTTC.

The chain has TRBV5-4 and TRBJ1-4, with D perhaps TRBD1 (5 bases). Per the germline V gene, CDR1 is SGHNT and CDR2 is YYREEE (reference sequence). The CDR3 loop spans 14 amino acids. V lost 0 bases and J 7 bases, leaving 10 bases between the germline ends. The CDR3 protein is CASSLGPGSEKLFF. CDR3 nucleotides: TGTGCCAGCAGCTTGGGCCCAGGGAGTGAAAAACTGTTTTTT.

This clone was seen only a few times. This sequence joins TRBV19 and TRBJ1-2, with D unclear. Germline-derived CDR1 and CDR2 are LNHDA and SQIVND (reference sequence). The germline V and J ends were trimmed by 1 base and 0 bases, with 9 bases remaining between them. This CDR3 has 15 amino acids. The DNA for the CDR3 is TGTGCCAGTAGTATAGCAGGCAGAACTAACTATGGCTACACCTTC. Its protein product is CASSIAGRTNYGYTF.

This chain connects TRBV4-3 to TRBJ1-2; the D gene is possibly TRBD1 (5 bases). V shed 3 bases and J shed 7 bases, with 15 bases lying between them. Germline V CDR1 and CDR2: LGHNA, YSLEER. The CDR3 runs 14 residues. CDR3 amino acids: CASSQAGTPRGYTF. CDR3 sequence (DNA): TGCGCCAGCAGCCAGGCCGGGACCCCCCGTGGCTACACCTTC.

This chain links TRBV5-1 with TRBJ2-1, with D uncertain. V lost 1 base and J lost 4, with 15 bases in between. The CDR3 loop spans 16 amino acids. Per the germline V gene, CDR1 is SGHRS and CDR2 is YFSETQ. The CDR3 loop is CASSLNTGQAYNEQFF. Here the CDR3 DNA reads TGCGCCAGCAGCTTGAACACCGGCCAGGCATACAATGAGCAGTTCTTC.

The rearrangement links TRBV2 to TRBJ1-5; TRBD1 agrees at 7 bases. This CDR3 comprises 14 residues. Germline CDR1 SNHLY, CDR2 FYNNEI. V lost 8 bases, J lost 6 bases, and 10 bases stayed unmatched. CDR3 DNA sequence: TGTGCCAGCGCCAGGGAGGGGGCTTCTCAGCCCCAGCATTTT. This gives the protein CASAREGASQPQHF.

The V call is TRBV7-2, the J call TRBJ2-1; 9 bases match TRBD2. The CDR3 extends over 16 amino acids. Germline V gives CDR1 SGHTA, CDR2 FQGNSA. V was pared by 7 bases and J by 2 bases, with 9 bases of the junction left unmatched. The CDR3 nucleotides read TGTGCCAGCACCGGAGGGGCGGGAGGGACCTACAATGAGCAGTTCTTC. This encodes CASTGGAGGTYNEQFF. Full variable domain (missing parts from reference TRBV7-2 and TRBJ2-1): GAGVSQSPSNKVTEKGKDVELRCDPISGHTALYWYRQSLGQGLEFLIYFQGNSAPDKSGLPSDRFSAERTGGSVSTLTIQRTQQEDSAVYLCASTGGAGGTYNEQFFGPGTRLTVL.

This clone was seen a single time. The CDR3 loop is CSVPRGTHGEQFF. In DNA, the CDR3 is TGCAGCGTTCCCCGGGGGACCCATGGTGAGCAGTTCTTC. The V and J genes are TRBV29-1 and TRBJ2-1; tentative D call: TRBD2 (6 bases). The CDR3 totals 13 residues. Trimming left V 5 bases short and J 9 bases short, with 17 bases between. Per germline, CDR1 SQVTM and CDR2 ANQGSEA.

The J gene is TRBJ2-7, the V gene TRBV5-4, with a weak D call TRBD2 (5 bases). Germline CDR1 and CDR2: SGHNT and YYREEE (reference sequence). Trimming stripped 1 base from V and 5 bases from J, with 10 bases between. This CDR3 region has 13 residues. CDR3: CASSLPGSDEQYF. The CDR3 DNA follows: TGTGCCAGCAGCTTGCCTGGGAGCGACGAGCAGTACTTC. The entire variable domain, with the rest obtained from reference TRBV5-4 and TRBJ2-7, is as follows: ETGVTQSPTHLIKTRGQQVTLRCSSQSGHNTVSWYQQALGQGPQFIFQYYREEENGRGNFPPRFSGLQFPNYSSELNVNALELDDSALYLCASSLPGSDEQYFGPGTRLTVT.

V usage is TRBV30 and J usage is TRBJ2-6; D is tentatively TRBD1 or TRBD2 (5 bases each). Between the trimmed V and J ends, which lost 7 bases and 1 base, there was a span of 8 bases. The germline V gene has CDR1 GTSNPN and CDR2 SVGIG (reference sequence). This CDR3 spans 13 amino acids. The CDR3 loop reads CASGLSGANVLTF. For the CDR3, the DNA is TGTGCCTCGGGGCTATCTGGGGCCAACGTCCTGACTTTC. Looking up the rest from reference TRBV30 and TRBJ2-6 gives the full variable domain: SQTIHQWPATLVQPVGSPLSLECTVEGTSNPNLYWYRQAAGRGLQLLFYSVGIGQISSEVPQNLSASRPQDRQFILSSKKLLLSDSGFYLCASGLSGANVLTFGAGSRLTVL.

The genes are TRBV27 and TRBJ2-1; D may be TRBD1 or TRBD2 (5 bases each). V was trimmed by 5 bases and J by 5 bases, leaving 7 bases between them. Germline-derived CDR1 and CDR2 are MNHEY and SMNVEV (reference sequence). The CDR3 covers 12 residues. The CDR3 loop is CASSGTDNEQFF. The CDR3 nucleotides read TGTGCCAGCAGTGGGACGGACAATGAGCAGTTCTTC.

The chain links TRBV11-2 to TRBJ1-6, with 9 bases that match TRBD1. The CDR3 contains 14 residues. Germline V gene sequence: CDR1 SGHAT, CDR2 FQNNGV. The V and J ends lost 3 bases and 10 bases, in that order; junction bases with no gene match: 4. CDR3 bases: TGTGCCAGCAGCTTTACAGGGGGCGGCTCACCCCTCCACTTT. Its protein is CASSFTGGGSPLHF.

This clone was seen a handful of times. This chain connects TRBV2 to TRBJ1-1; 7 bases align to TRBD1. V lost 7 bases to trimming and J lost 4 bases; unmatched junction nucleotides: 3. This CDR3 has 12 residues. The V gene's germline CDR1 is SNHLY and CDR2 FYNNEI. The CDR3 loop reads CASINRGTEAFF. CDR3 nucleotide sequence: TGTGCCAGCATTAACAGGGGCACTGAAGCTTTCTTT.

The chain uses TRBV4-1 and TRBJ1-5; maybe TRBD1 (5 bases). The germline V and J ends were trimmed by 1 base and 6 bases, with 19 bases remaining between them. The CDR3 has 17 amino acids. From germline, CDR1 is MGHRA and CDR2 YSYEKL. The CDR3 nucleotides are TGCGCCAGCAGCCAAGGAATGCGGGAGCGGAGGGGTCAGCCCCAGCATTTT. This sequence encodes CASSQGMRERRGQPQHF.

This chain connects TRBV4-1 to TRBJ2-1; maybe TRBD2 (6 bases). The CDR3 spans 17 residues. V dropped 0 bases and J dropped 2 bases, with 14 bases sitting between them. Per the germline V gene, CDR1 is MGHRA and CDR2 is YSYEKL. The CDR3 is CASSQDGAGRAYNEQFF. The DNA for the CDR3 is TGCGCCAGCAGCCAAGATGGGGCGGGGCGGGCCTACAATGAGCAGTTCTTC.

The gene calls are TRBV15 and TRBJ1-3, with TRBD1 as a possible D gene (5 bases). From germline, CDR1 is LNHNV and CDR2 YYDKDF (reference sequence). With 3 bases removed from V and 4 bases from J, the gap between germline ends came to 19 bases. This CDR3 is built from 17 residues. The CDR3 is CATSSRVGTSFGNTIYF. The CDR3 DNA follows: TGTGCCACCAGCAGCCGCGTGGGGACTTCTTTCGGAAACACCATATATTTT. Full variable domain (rest looked up from reference TRBV15 and TRBJ1-3): DAMVIQNPRYQVTQFGKPVTLSCSQTLNHNVMYWYQQKSSQAPKLLFHYYDKDFNNEADTPDNFQSRRPNTSFCFLDIRSPGLGDTAMYLCATSSRVGTSFGNTIYFGEGSWLTVV.

The V and J genes are TRBV27 and TRBJ1-3; D is ambiguous. Looked up from germline, CDR1 is MNHEY and CDR2 is SMNVEV (reference sequence). V lost 7 bases, J lost 4 bases, and 8 bases lay in between. The CDR3 sequence is 12 residues long. The CDR3 is CASKGSGNTIYF. CDR3 DNA sequence: TGTGCCAGCAAAGGATCCGGAAACACCATATATTTT.

The J gene is TRBJ1-1, the V gene TRBV18; D is unclear. Germline values: CDR1 KGHSH, CDR2 LQKENI. This CDR3 is 13 amino acids long. The V end was cut by 3 bases, the J end by 5 bases, with 10 bases between. In DNA, the CDR3 is TGTGCCAGCTCACCCCCCCGGGTAACTGAAGCTTTCTTT. Protein: CASSPPRVTEAFF.

The chain recombines TRBV6-1 with TRBJ2-2; D uncertain. The V gene's germline CDR1 is MNHNS and CDR2 SASEGT. V lost 9 bases, J lost 6 bases, and 17 bases lay in between. This CDR3 contains 14 residues. The CDR3 region is CASRWVSTSGELFF. In nucleotides, the CDR3 is TGTGCCAGTCGGTGGGTTAGTACATCCGGGGAGCTGTTTTTT.

The V and J genes are TRBV20-1 and TRBJ2-2; no firm D call. This CDR3 has 11 amino acids. Germline lookup yields CDR1 DFQATT and CDR2 SNEGSKA (reference sequence). Trimming took off 5 bases at V and 6 bases at J, with 7 bases between the two ends. The CDR3 sequence: CSAFHPGELFF. Here the CDR3 DNA reads TGCAGTGCTTTCCACCCCGGGGAGCTGTTTTTT.

Turning to this clone: The sample contains more than one DNA sequence encoding this CDR3. This rearrangement joins TRBV5-6 to TRBJ1-5; a weak D match, TRBD1 (5 bases). V was shortened by 0 bases and J by 1 base, with 8 bases between the two germline ends. CDR3 length: 15 residues. The germline V gene encodes CDR1 SGHDT and CDR2 YYEEEE. The CDR3 DNA is TGTGCCAGCAGCTTGGGAGGGGACAGCAATCAGCCCCAGCATTTT. It encodes CASSLGGDSNQPQHF.

A note on this clone: Other DNA variants within this sample encode the same CDR3. J is TRBJ2-3 and V is TRBV7-3; D gene ambiguous. Looked up from germline, CDR1 is SGHTA and CDR2 is FQGTGA. V lost 1 base and J 0 bases, leaving 5 bases between the germline ends. The CDR3 has 14 residues. The CDR3 DNA reads TGTGCCAGCAGCTTAATTGGAAGCACAGATACGCAGTATTTT. Its translation is CASSLIGSTDTQYF.